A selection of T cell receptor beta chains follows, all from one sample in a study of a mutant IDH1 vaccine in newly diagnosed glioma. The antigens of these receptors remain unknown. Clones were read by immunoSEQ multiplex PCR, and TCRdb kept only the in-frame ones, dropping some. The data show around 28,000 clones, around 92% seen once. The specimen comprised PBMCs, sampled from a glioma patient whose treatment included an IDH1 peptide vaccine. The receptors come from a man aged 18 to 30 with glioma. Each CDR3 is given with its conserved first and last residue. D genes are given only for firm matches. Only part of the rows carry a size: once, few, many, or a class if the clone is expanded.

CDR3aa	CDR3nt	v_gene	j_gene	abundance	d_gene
CASESGDNEQFF	TGTGCCAGCGAGAGTGGGGACAATGAGCAGTTCTTC	TRBV25-1	TRBJ2-1	-	-
CASSQERGQETQYF	TGTGCCAGCAGCCAAGAGAGAGGCCAAGAGACCCAGTACTTC	TRBV14	TRBJ2-5	-	-
CASSEGAFNYGYTF	TGTGCCAGCAGTGAAGGCGCTTTTAACTATGGCTACACCTTC	TRBV2	TRBJ1-2	-	-
CASSRMSGNTEAFF	TGTGCCAGCAGCCGAATGTCCGGAAACACTGAAGCTTTCTTT	TRBV4-2	TRBJ1-1	once	-
CASTYLAGPLQETQYF	TGTGCCAGCACCTACCTAGCGGGGCCCCTCCAAGAGACCCAGTACTTC	TRBV2	TRBJ2-5	-	TRBD2
CASSDSGAGELFF	TGTGCCAGCAGTGACTCGGGGGCCGGGGAGCTGTTTTTT	TRBV6-4	TRBJ2-2	-	-
CASSPSSRGNQPQHF	TGTGCCAGCAGTCCCTCTTCGCGGGGCAATCAGCCCCAGCATTTT	TRBV27	TRBJ1-5	-	-
CASSVGSGLHNEQFF	TGTGCCAGCAGCGTAGGTAGCGGGCTTCACAATGAGCAGTTCTTC	TRBV9	TRBJ2-1	-	TRBD2
CASGTGGTGTEAFF	TGTGCCAGCGGCACAGGGGGTACGGGGACTGAAGCTTTCTTT	TRBV6-1	TRBJ1-1	-	TRBD1
CASGQPHRNYGYTF	TGTGCCAGCGGACAGCCCCATCGTAACTATGGCTACACCTTC	TRBV19	TRBJ1-2	-	-
CASSGTSVEQFF	TGCGCCAGCAGCGGGACTAGCGTCGAGCAGTTCTTC	TRBV5-1	TRBJ2-1	-	TRBD2
CASSLAQRGETQYF	TGTGCCAGCAGCTTGGCCCAACGGGGAGAGACCCAGTACTTC	TRBV5-6	TRBJ2-5	-	-
CASSFSGAGRGELFF	TGTGCCAGCAGCTTTAGCGGCGCGGGGCGCGGGGAGCTGTTTTTT	TRBV5-6	TRBJ2-2	-	-
CASRVSGTQSYEQYF	TGTGCCAGCAGAGTGAGCGGGACACAAAGCTACGAGCAGTACTTC	TRBV6-6	TRBJ2-7	-	-
CASSLDRAHYEQYF	TGTGCCAGCAGTTTAGACAGGGCCCACTACGAGCAGTACTTC	TRBV27	TRBJ2-7	-	TRBD1
CASRTDGNYGYTF	TGTGCCAGTAGAACCGACGGGAACTATGGCTACACCTTC	TRBV19	TRBJ1-2	-	-
CASSADVGNTIYF	TGTGCCAGCAGCGCGGACGTAGGAAACACCATATATTTT	TRBV5-6	TRBJ1-3	few	-
CASSLTSGGGSYNEQFF	TGTGCCAGCTCACTCACTAGCGGAGGGGGTTCCTACAATGAGCAGTTCTTC	TRBV18	TRBJ2-1	-	TRBD2
CASSQDLDSSSYNEQFF	TGTGCCAGCAGCCAAGATCTTGACAGTAGCTCCTACAATGAGCAGTTCTTC	TRBV4-2	TRBJ2-1	once	-
CSAQGTQPQHF	TGCAGTGCCCAAGGGACTCAGCCCCAGCATTTT	TRBV20-1	TRBJ1-5	once	-
CASSFERLTDTQYF	TGTGCCAGCAGCTTCGAGCGTCTGACAGATACGCAGTATTTT	TRBV14	TRBJ2-3	-	-
CASSYGRGSSYEQYF	TGTGCCAGCAGTTACGGCAGGGGCAGCTCCTACGAGCAGTACTTC	TRBV6-5	TRBJ2-7	-	-
CASRTDRDYGYTF	TGTGCCAGCAGGACCGACAGGGACTATGGCTACACCTTC	TRBV6-1	TRBJ1-2	-	TRBD1
CASRTGGSGANVLTF	TGTGCCAGCAGAACAGGGGGCTCTGGGGCCAACGTCCTGACTTTC	TRBV6-1	TRBJ2-6	-	TRBD1
CASSQTGTGVGEQYF	TGCGCCAGCAGCCAAACCGGGACAGGGGTGGGCGAGCAGTACTTC	TRBV4-3	TRBJ2-7	-	TRBD1
CASSPPVRADYGYTF	TGTGCCAGCTCACCCCCAGTGCGCGCGGACTATGGCTACACCTTC	TRBV18	TRBJ1-2	once	-
CASSPLRGQGSEKLFF	TGTGCCAGTAGTCCTCTGAGGGGACAGGGAAGTGAAAAACTGTTTTTT	TRBV19	TRBJ1-4	-	TRBD1
CAWRERSTDTQYF	TGTGCCTGGAGGGAGCGCTCCACAGATACGCAGTATTTT	TRBV30	TRBJ2-3	-	-
CASSNGEMLSYTF	TGTGCCAGCAGCAATGGGGAGATGTTGAGCTACACCTTC	TRBV7-2	TRBJ1-2	-	-
CASSSRTALAGQETQYF	TGCGCCAGCAGCTCGCGGACAGCCCTAGCGGGACAAGAGACCCAGTACTTC	TRBV5-1	TRBJ2-5	-	TRBD2
CASSSGTSGDPYEQYF	TGTGCCAGCAGCTCTGGGACTAGCGGAGACCCCTACGAGCAGTACTTC	TRBV11-3	TRBJ2-7	medium-sized	TRBD2
CASSYDRDYEQFF	TGTGCCAGCAGCTACGACAGGGACTATGAGCAGTTCTTC	TRBV7-8	TRBJ2-1	-	-
CASSPGATPSYEQYF	TGTGCCAGCAGCCCGGGGGCAACCCCATCCTACGAGCAGTACTTC	TRBV6-5	TRBJ2-7	-	-
CASRQNVAMVGNTIYF	TGCGCCAGCAGGCAAAACGTCGCAATGGTCGGAAACACCATATATTTT	TRBV4-1	TRBJ1-3	-	-